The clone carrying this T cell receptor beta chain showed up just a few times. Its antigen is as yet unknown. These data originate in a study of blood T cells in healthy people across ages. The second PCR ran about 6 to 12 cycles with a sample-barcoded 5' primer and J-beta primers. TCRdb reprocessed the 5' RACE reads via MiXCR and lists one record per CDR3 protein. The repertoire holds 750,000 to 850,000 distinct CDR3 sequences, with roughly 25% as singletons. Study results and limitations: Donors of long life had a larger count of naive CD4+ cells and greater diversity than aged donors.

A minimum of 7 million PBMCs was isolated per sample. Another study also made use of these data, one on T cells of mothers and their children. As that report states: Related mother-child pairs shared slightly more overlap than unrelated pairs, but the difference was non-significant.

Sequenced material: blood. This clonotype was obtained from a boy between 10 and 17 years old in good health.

The CDR3 is CASSLLGGAVEDTQYF. Here the CDR3 DNA reads TGTGCCAGTAGCCTTCTCGGCGGGGCCGTTGAAGATACGCAGTATTTT. This chain links TRBV19 with TRBJ2-3; TRBD2 is a possible D gene (6 bases). The V end was cut by 6 bases, the J end by 5 bases, with 21 bases between. In germline, CDR1 is LNHDA, CDR2 SQIVND (reference sequence). The CDR3 covers 16 residues.